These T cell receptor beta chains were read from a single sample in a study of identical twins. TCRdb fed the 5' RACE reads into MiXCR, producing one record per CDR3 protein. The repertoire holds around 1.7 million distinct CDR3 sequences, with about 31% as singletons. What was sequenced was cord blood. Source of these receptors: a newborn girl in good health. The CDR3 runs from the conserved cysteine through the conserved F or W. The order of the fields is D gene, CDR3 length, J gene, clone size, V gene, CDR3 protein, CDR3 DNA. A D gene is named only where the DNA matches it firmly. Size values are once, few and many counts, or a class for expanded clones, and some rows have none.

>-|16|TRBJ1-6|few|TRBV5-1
CASSPGGITYNSPLHF
TGCGCCAGCAGCCCGGGGGGAATAACCTATAATTCACCCCTCCACTTT
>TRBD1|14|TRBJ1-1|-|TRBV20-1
CSARAGTGPTEAFF
TGCAGTGCTAGGGCCGGGACAGGGCCCACTGAAGCTTTCTTT
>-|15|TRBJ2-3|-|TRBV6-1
CASRQYRARTDTQYF
TGTGCCAGCAGGCAATACAGGGCCCGCACAGATACGCAGTATTTT
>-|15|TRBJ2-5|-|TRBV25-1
CASSEFGRGRETQYF
TGTGCCAGCAGTGAATTTGGCAGGGGTCGGGAGACCCAGTACTTC
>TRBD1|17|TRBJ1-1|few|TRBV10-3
CAISESRRQGMNTEAFF
TGTGCCATCAGTGAGTCGAGGAGACAGGGCATGAACACTGAAGCTTTCTTT
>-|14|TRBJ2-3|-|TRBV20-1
CSARKASSTDTQYF
TGCAGTGCTAGAAAGGCTAGCAGCACAGATACGCAGTATTTT
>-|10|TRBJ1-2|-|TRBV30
CAWKTLGYTF
TGTGCCTGGAAGACCCTGGGCTACACCTTC
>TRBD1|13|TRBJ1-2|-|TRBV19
CASSGQDRYGYTF
TGTGCCAGTAGCGGACAGGATCGGTATGGCTACACCTTC
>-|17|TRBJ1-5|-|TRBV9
CASSVARGGYSNQPQHF
TGTGCCAGCAGCGTAGCAAGGGGGGGGTATAGCAATCAGCCCCAGCATTTT
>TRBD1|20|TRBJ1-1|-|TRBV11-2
CASSSYLGMTGGFQNTEAFF
TGTGCCAGCAGCTCTTATTTGGGTATGACAGGGGGCTTCCAGAACACTGAAGCTTTCTTT
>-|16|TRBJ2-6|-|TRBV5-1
CASSLVSGTGANVLTF
TGCGCCAGCAGCTTGGTGTCGGGAACAGGGGCCAACGTCCTGACTTTC
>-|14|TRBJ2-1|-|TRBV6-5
CATPGANSYNEQFF
TGTGCCACCCCGGGGGCGAACTCCTACAATGAGCAGTTCTTC
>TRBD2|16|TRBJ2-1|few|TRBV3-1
CASSPLAGGPKNEQFF
TGTGCCAGCAGCCCGTTAGCGGGAGGGCCGAAAAATGAGCAGTTCTTC
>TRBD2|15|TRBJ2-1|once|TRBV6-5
CATPGGRVKDNEQFF
TGTGCCACACCTGGGGGGAGGGTGAAGGACAATGAGCAGTTCTTC
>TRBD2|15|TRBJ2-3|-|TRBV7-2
CASSLASGVADTQYF
TGTGCCAGCAGCTTAGCTAGCGGGGTTGCAGATACGCAGTATTTT
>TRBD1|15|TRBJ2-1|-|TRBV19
CASSIDVGQGNEQFF
TGTGCCAGTAGTATAGATGTGGGACAGGGAAATGAGCAGTTCTTC
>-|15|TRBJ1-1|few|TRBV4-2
CASSHGEGLNTEAFF
TGTGCCAGCAGCCACGGGGAAGGACTGAACACTGAAGCTTTCTTT
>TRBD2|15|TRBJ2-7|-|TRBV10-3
CAIRTSGRAFYEQYF
TGTGCCATCAGGACTAGCGGGAGGGCCTTCTACGAGCAGTACTTC
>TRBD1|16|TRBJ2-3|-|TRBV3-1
CASSDRGQRDTDTQYF
TGTGCCAGCAGTGACAGGGGGCAACGGGACACAGATACGCAGTATTTT
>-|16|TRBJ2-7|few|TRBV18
CASSPLSGQPLSEQYF
TGTGCCAGCTCACCACTATCCGGACAGCCTTTGAGTGAGCAGTACTTC
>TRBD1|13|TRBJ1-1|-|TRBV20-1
CSASPGQNIGAFF
TGCAGTGCTAGCCCGGGACAGAATATTGGAGCTTTCTTT
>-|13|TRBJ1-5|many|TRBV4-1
CASSQEGVQPQHF
TGTGCCAGCAGCCAAGAAGGAGTTCAGCCCCAGCATTTT
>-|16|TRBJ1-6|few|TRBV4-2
CASSQDKGTRDSPPHF
TGTGCCAGCAGCCAAGATAAAGGGACAAGAGATTCACCCCCCCACTTT
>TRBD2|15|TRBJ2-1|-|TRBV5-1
CASCLTSGPSNEQFF
TGCGCCAGCTGCCTGACTAGCGGCCCCTCCAATGAGCAGTTCTTC
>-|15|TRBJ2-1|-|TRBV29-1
CSVQDSWSSYNEQFF
TGCAGCGTTCAGGATAGCTGGAGCTCCTACAATGAGCAGTTCTTC
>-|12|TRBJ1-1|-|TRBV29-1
CSALTGNTDAFF
TGCAGCGCCTTAACAGGGAACACTGACGCTTTCTTT
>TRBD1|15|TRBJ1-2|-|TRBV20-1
CSASPPGQGNYGYTF
TGCAGTGCTAGTCCCCCGGGACAGGGTAACTATGGCTACACCTTC
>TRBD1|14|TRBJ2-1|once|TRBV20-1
CSAGDRVAYNEQFF
TGCAGTGCAGGCGACAGGGTGGCCTACAATGAGCAGTTCTTC